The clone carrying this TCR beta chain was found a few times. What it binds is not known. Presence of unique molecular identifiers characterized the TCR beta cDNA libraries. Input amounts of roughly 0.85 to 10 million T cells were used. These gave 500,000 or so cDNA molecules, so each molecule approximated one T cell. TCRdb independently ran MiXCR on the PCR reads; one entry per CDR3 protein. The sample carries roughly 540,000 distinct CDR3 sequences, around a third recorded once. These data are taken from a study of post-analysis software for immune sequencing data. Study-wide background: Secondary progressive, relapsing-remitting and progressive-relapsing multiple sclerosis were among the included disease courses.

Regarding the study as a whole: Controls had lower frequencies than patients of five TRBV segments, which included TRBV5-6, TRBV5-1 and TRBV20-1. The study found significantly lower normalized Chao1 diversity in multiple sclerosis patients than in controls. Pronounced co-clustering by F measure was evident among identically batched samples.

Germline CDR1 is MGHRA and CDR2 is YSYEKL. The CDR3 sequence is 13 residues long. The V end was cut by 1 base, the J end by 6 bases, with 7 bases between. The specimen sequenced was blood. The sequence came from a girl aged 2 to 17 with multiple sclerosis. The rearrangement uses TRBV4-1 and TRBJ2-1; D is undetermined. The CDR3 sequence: CASSQAAGNEQFF. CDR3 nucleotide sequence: TGCGCCAGCAGCCAAGCAGCCGGCAATGAGCAGTTCTTC.